The next 21 T cell receptor beta chains were all read from a single sample in a study of response to subunit inactivated influenza vaccine (dated 2018 in TCRdb). Preparation of the library involved RT-PCR. Data came from an Illumina HiSeq 2500. Through fastp at Q25 and MiXCR, TCRdb rebuilt clones from the public reads, retaining in-frame beta chains. Each CDR3 protein appears once, grouped with its most common genes and DNA. The sample table records more than 600,000 distinct CDR3 sequences; 15% to 20% of these occur just once. Roughly 10% of the sample is held by the ten biggest clonotypes. Sequences were derived from PBMCs from blood, sampled 5 days after vaccination. The receptors shown here come from a man aged 50 or older who received an inactivated influenza vaccine. Donor details come from another sample of the same person, matched by shared clones.

The J gene is TRBJ2-1, the V gene TRBV4-2; TRBD2 is a possible D gene (6 bases). V lost 3 bases, J lost 6 bases, and 24 bases lay in between. This CDR3 has 18 amino acids. Germline lookup yields CDR1 LGHNA and CDR2 YNFKEQ. The CDR3 sequence is CASSQMYLAGGLSNEQFF. DNA of the CDR3: TGTGCCAGCAGCCAGATGTATCTAGCTGGAGGGCTCTCCAATGAGCAGTTCTTC.

This clonotype was recorded a few times. This chain links TRBV5-1 with TRBJ2-7, with TRBD1 identical over 8 bases. Germline V CDR1 and CDR2: SGHRS, YFSETQ. This CDR3 comprises 15 residues. The trim removed 4 bases at V and 2 bases at J, leaving 8 bases unmatched. CDR3 residues: CASSLGQVPTYEQYF. Written as DNA, the CDR3 is TGCGCCAGCAGCCTGGGACAGGTACCAACCTACGAGCAGTACTTC.

This chain uses TRBV5-1 with TRBJ2-3; 12 bases agree with TRBD2. Germline loops: CDR1 SGHRS, CDR2 YFSETQ. The CDR3 spans 17 residues. V was clipped by 2 bases and J by 0 bases; unmatched bases: 4. CDR3 loop: CASSLYGTSGSTDTQYF. As DNA, the CDR3 is TGCGCCAGCAGCTTATACGGGACTAGCGGGAGCACAGATACGCAGTATTTT.

This rearrangement joins TRBV7-2 to TRBJ2-7, with D unclear. With 1 base removed from V and 3 bases from J, the gap between germline ends came to 10 bases. CDR1 SGHTA and CDR2 FQGNSA come from the germline V gene. CDR3 length equals 14 residues. This CDR3 is CASSLGSPRYEQYF. Here the CDR3 DNA reads TGTGCCAGCAGCTTAGGTTCGCCCCGCTACGAGCAGTACTTC. Full variable domain (remainder filled in from reference TRBV7-2 and TRBJ2-7): GAGVSQSPSNKVTEKGKDVELRCDPISGHTALYWYRQSLGQGLEFLIYFQGNSAPDKSGLPSDRFSAERTGGSVSTLTIQRTQQEDSAVYLCASSLGSPRYEQYFGPGTRLTVT.

This sequence joins TRBV6-2 or TRBV6-3 and TRBJ2-3; D gene unclear. The germline CDR1 and CDR2 sequences are MNHEY and SVGEGT. This CDR3 region has 12 residues. V lost 2 bases and J lost 4, with 4 bases in between. The CDR3 DNA sequence: TGTGCCAGCAGTTACGTGCCAGATACGCAGTATTTT. Translation gives CASSYVPDTQYF.

This clonotype was recorded a few times. As DNA, the CDR3 is TGTGCCAGCAGCTTAGGGGGTTCAGGGGGTAGCTATGGCTACACCTTC. Protein: CASSLGGSGGSYGYTF. The chain recombines TRBV7-2 with TRBJ1-2, with 7 nucleotides matching TRBD1. J was trimmed by 4 bases and V by 1 base; bases with no gene match: 9. Germline V gene sequence: CDR1 SGHTA, CDR2 FQGNSA. The CDR3 spans 16 residues.

The chain combines TRBV12-3 or TRBV12-4 with TRBJ2-2; D is tentatively TRBD1 or TRBD2 (5 bases each). Deletions cut 3 bases from V and 10 bases from J, with 12 bases between. CDR3 length: 13 residues. CDR3 sequence reads: CASSFLRGAELFF. CDR3 coding DNA: TGTGCCAGCAGTTTTCTCCGGGGCGCGGAGCTGTTTTTT.

This clonotype was counted between two and nine times. The chain links TRBV28 to TRBJ2-5, with 9 nucleotides matching TRBD1. This CDR3 contains 15 residues. Trimming cost V 6 bases and J 2 bases; bases outside gene matches: 7. The germline gives CDR1 MDHEN, CDR2 SYDVKM. The CDR3 spells CASRSDRGFQETQYF. CDR3 coding DNA: TGTGCCAGCAGATCCGACAGGGGGTTTCAAGAGACCCAGTACTTC.

The chain joins TRBV7-2 to TRBJ2-1; 7 positions agree with TRBD2. The CDR3 runs 14 residues. Germline V lookup: CDR1 SGHTA, CDR2 FQGNSA. V gave up 3 bases and J gave up 6 bases; unmatched junction bases: 5. CDR3 DNA sequence: TGTGCCAGCAGCTTTGACGGGAGGATCAATGAGCAGTTCTTC. It is translated as CASSFDGRINEQFF.

In its sample, this clonotype was seen a few times. The chain joins TRBV11-2 to TRBJ1-1, with a tentative D call TRBD1 (5 bases). CDR1 SGHAT and CDR2 FQNNGV come from the germline V gene. The CDR3 extends over 16 amino acids. Between the trimmed V and J ends, which lost 6 bases and 4 bases, there was a span of 21 bases. This CDR3 reads CASRALAGGLGTEAFF. The CDR3 nucleotides are TGTGCCAGCAGAGCCCTGGCGGGGGGTCTGGGCACTGAAGCTTTCTTT.

The V call is TRBV4-1, the J call TRBJ2-5, with D perhaps TRBD1 (5 bases). V shed 0 bases and J shed 3 bases, with 23 bases lying between them. The CDR3 consists of 19 residues. CDR1 is MGHRA and CDR2 is YSYEKL in the germline V gene. The CDR3 DNA reads TGCGCCAGCAGCCAAGACTCCCCTTGGCAGGGCCACCTAAAAGAGACCCAGTACTTC. Its protein product is CASSQDSPWQGHLKETQYF.

This clonotype has a handful of counts. The J gene is TRBJ2-5, the V gene TRBV7-3; a possible D gene is TRBD2 (6 bases). CDR1 is SGHTA and CDR2 is FQGTGA in the germline V gene. The V gene lost 5 bases and the J gene lost 5 bases, with 18 bases spanning the gap. CDR3 size: 15 residues. CDR3 DNA: TGTGCCAGCAGCCGAGGTGCGGGGAGAGGGGAGACCCAGTACTTC. It is translated as CASSRGAGRGETQYF.

This clonotype has a handful of counts. This chain joins TRBV6-1 and TRBJ2-6; no firm D call. The CDR3 totals 13 residues. In germline, CDR1 is MNHNS, CDR2 SASEGT. The V end lost 10 bases, the J end lost 2 bases, and 9 bases lay between the germline ends. The CDR3: CATHKTGANVLTF. As DNA, the CDR3 is TGTGCCACGCATAAAACTGGGGCCAACGTCCTGACTTTC.

For the CDR3, the DNA is TGCGCCGCCGGGGACGAGCAGTACTTC. It encodes CAAGDEQYF. V gene TRBV10-2 combines with J gene TRBJ2-7, with D maybe TRBD2 (5 bases). The CDR3 runs to 9 residues. CDR1 is WSHSY, CDR2 SAAADI, per germline. V gave up 11 bases and J gave up 5 bases, with 7 bases separating them.

This clonotype was seen a handful of times. The genes are TRBV11-2 and TRBJ2-1; 13 nucleotides line up with TRBD2. This CDR3 is built from 17 residues. With 0 bases clipped from V and 12 bases from J, the junction kept 11 bases outside the gene matches. Germline lookup yields CDR1 SGHAT and CDR2 FQNNGV. DNA of the CDR3: TGTGCCAGCAGCTTAGATCGGACTAGCGGGAGTGGTACAGGGCAGTTCTTC. Amino acid sequence: CASSLDRTSGSGTGQFF.

The chain employs TRBV4-2 and TRBJ2-1, with 16 nucleotides matching TRBD2. V was pared by 0 bases and J by 4 bases, with 3 bases of the junction left unmatched. The CDR3 totals 18 residues. Germline V gene data show CDR1 as LGHNA and CDR2 as YNFKEQ. In DNA, the CDR3 is TGTGCCAGCAGCCAAGACCCGGGACTAGCGGGGGGGTACAATGAGCAGTTCTTC. Translated, it gives CASSQDPGLAGGYNEQFF.

The genes are TRBV6-2 or TRBV6-3 and TRBJ2-1; maybe TRBD1 (7 bases). With 6 bases removed from V and 0 bases from J, the gap between germline ends came to 12 bases. Germline loops: CDR1 MNHEY, CDR2 SVGEGT. The CDR3 is made up of 15 amino acids. The CDR3 reads CASRRQGLSYNEQFF. CDR3 in DNA: TGTGCCAGCAGACGACAGGGACTCTCCTACAATGAGCAGTTCTTC.

The table lists this clonotype with many counts. The chain recombines TRBV7-9 with TRBJ1-5; D not resolved. The CDR3 runs to 16 residues. V was clipped by 1 base and J by 0 bases, with 10 bases between them. Germline CDR1 is SEHNR and CDR2 is FQNEAQ (reference sequence). The CDR3 DNA is TGTGCCAGCAGCTTAGGGGCCGGGTATAGCAATCAGCCCCAGCATTTT. Its protein is CASSLGAGYSNQPQHF.

This clonotype turned up a few times. The V gene is TRBV4-1, the J gene TRBJ2-7; 10 bases match TRBD2. Germline V gene sequence: CDR1 MGHRA, CDR2 YSYEKL. V dropped 2 bases and J dropped 3; count of bases not matched to a gene: 4. This CDR3 spans 15 amino acids. CDR3 sequence: CASSQTGTSDYEQYF. DNA for the CDR3: TGCGCCAGCAGCCAAACCGGGACTAGCGACTACGAGCAGTACTTC.

This clonotype was counted only a few times. The V call is TRBV5-1, the J call TRBJ2-7; the D gene is possibly TRBD1 (6 bases). V was shortened by 4 bases and J by 9 bases, with 20 bases between the two germline ends. CDR1 and CDR2 (germline): SGHRS, YFSETQ. This CDR3 comprises 14 residues. Here the CDR3 DNA reads TGCGCCAGCAGCCTGGACAGAGCTAACCTATGGCAGTACTTC. Translating it yields CASSLDRANLWQYF.

There are a few counts of this clonotype. The genes are TRBV20-1 and TRBJ2-5; tentative D call: TRBD2 (6 bases). The V end lost 3 bases, the J end lost 5 bases, and 22 bases lay between the germline ends. The CDR3 has 16 amino acids. Germline values: CDR1 DFQATT, CDR2 SNEGSKA (reference sequence). The CDR3 DNA follows: TGCAGTGCTAGGTCCTACAGGACGGGGGTAAGGGAGACCCAGTACTTC. It translates to CSARSYRTGVRETQYF.